This T cell receptor beta chain was found in a study of shared clonotypes between healthy human individuals. Study results and caveats: A handful of donors shared around 5% of their naive CD4 clonotypes. Richness estimates generally favored naive over memory subsets.

With regard to this clone: Antigen: not known.

For every subset, genomic DNA was evenly distributed across several immunoSEQ plates. In the original workflow: ImmunoSEQ junction-only sequences lacked quality scores, so their filtering differed. TCRdb's copy holds only in-frame clones and misses some; the assay was immunoSEQ multiplex PCR. V and J calls and clone size are those listed in that table; D and trimming were worked out from the DNA. The sample has 2 million to 3 million clones; 90% to 95% are singletons. Germline CDR1 reads SGHNT; CDR2 reads YYREEE (reference sequence). The CDR3 runs 15 residues. V lost 3 bases and J lost 8; bases outside the gene matches: 9.

The sample taken for sequencing was naive CD4+ T cells sorted from blood. Sample subset: CD45RA+ positively selected. The chain uses TRBV5-4 and TRBJ2-1; 9 nucleotides align to TRBD1. The TCR sequence derives from a man between 18 and 29 years old in good health. CDR3 region: CASSWTGDRLDEQFF. DNA for the CDR3: TGTGCCAGCAGCTGGACAGGGGACCGTTTGGATGAGCAGTTCTTC.